The present T cell receptor beta chain was sequenced within a study of read filtering for tumor transcriptome and immune sequencing. Study-wide background: By R-ISS, stages I, II and III held 8, 16 and 7 patients.

This CDR3 has 14 amino acids. V gave up 6 bases and J gave up 7 bases; unmatched junction bases: 7. In germline, CDR1 is MNHEY, CDR2 SVGAGI. Sampling of bone marrow took place during active disease in every patient. Study results and caveats: This fraction held mixed bone marrow immune cells after CD138-negative sorting.

From roughly 400 ng of RNA, a library with molecular barcoded alpha/delta and beta/gamma adaptors was made. TCRdb reanalysed the reads using MiXCR and keeps one entry per CDR3 protein. The profile shows 60,000 to 80,000 distinct CDR3 sequences, about 15% of them singletons. In its sample, this clonotype was seen a few times. Its target is not known. The chain recombines TRBV6-5 with TRBJ1-3; 9 bases align to TRBD1. Sequencing input: a population of CD138-negative cells sorted from bone marrow. This sequence was found in a donor aged 40 or older with multiple myeloma. CDR3 coding DNA: TGTGCCAGCAGGGACAGGGGACGCGCGAACACCATATATTTT. This encodes CASRDRGRANTIYF.